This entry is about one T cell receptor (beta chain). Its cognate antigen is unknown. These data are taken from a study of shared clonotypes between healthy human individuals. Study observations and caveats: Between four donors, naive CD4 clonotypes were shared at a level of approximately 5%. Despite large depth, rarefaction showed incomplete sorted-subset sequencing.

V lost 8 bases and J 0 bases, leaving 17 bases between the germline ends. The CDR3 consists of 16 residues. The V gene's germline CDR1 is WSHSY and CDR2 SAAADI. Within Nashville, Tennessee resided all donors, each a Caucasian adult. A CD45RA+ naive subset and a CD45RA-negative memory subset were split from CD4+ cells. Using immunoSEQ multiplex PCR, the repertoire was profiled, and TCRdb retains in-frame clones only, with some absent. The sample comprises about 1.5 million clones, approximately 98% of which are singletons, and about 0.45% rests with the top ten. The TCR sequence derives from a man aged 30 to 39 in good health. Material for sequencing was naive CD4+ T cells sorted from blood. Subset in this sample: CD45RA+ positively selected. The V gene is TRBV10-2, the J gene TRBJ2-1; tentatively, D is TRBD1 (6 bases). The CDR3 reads CASLIPDRDSYNEQFF. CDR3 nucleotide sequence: TGCGCCAGCCTCATACCGGACAGAGACTCCTACAATGAGCAGTTCTTC.